These 3 T cell receptor beta chains were sequenced from one sample in a study of cytomegalovirus exposure and HLA in healthy donors. TCRdb's table, derived via immunoSEQ multiplex PCR, lists solely in-frame clones and lacks some. This table has tens of thousands of clones, 94% appearing once. Sequenced sample: PBMCs. The receptors shown here come from a woman aged 18-29 years in good health and CMV-seronegative.

The chain carries TRBV18 and TRBJ2-7; no clear D gene. CDR3 length: 17 residues. Germline CDR1 and CDR2: KGHSH and LQKENI. Trimming left V 0 bases short and J 6 bases short, with 21 bases between. CDR3: CASSPPIRPFLKVEQYF. DNA of the CDR3: TGTGCCAGCTCACCACCTATCAGGCCCTTCCTAAAGGTCGAGCAGTACTTC.

V usage is TRBV5-1 and J usage is TRBJ2-5, with 15 bases aligning to TRBD2. The CDR3 consists of 17 residues. The germline V gene encodes CDR1 SGHRS and CDR2 YFSETQ. J gave up 2 bases and V 0 bases, and 2 bases lay outside the gene matches. CDR3 sequence reads: CASSLAGLAGGQETQYF. The CDR3 bases are TGCGCCAGCAGCTTGGCAGGACTAGCGGGGGGGCAAGAGACCCAGTACTTC.

In the case of this clone: Other DNA sequences within the sample encode an identical CDR3. The chain couples TRBV5-1 to TRBJ1-4; 11 nucleotides match TRBD1. After removal of 2 bases from V and 8 bases from J, the junction contained 2 bases not matched to a gene. This CDR3 comprises 14 residues. The germline V gene encodes CDR1 SGHRS and CDR2 YFSETQ. The DNA of the CDR3 is TGCGCCAGCAGCTTCGGACAGGGGGCGGAAAAACTGTTTTTT. Its translation: CASSFGQGAEKLFF.